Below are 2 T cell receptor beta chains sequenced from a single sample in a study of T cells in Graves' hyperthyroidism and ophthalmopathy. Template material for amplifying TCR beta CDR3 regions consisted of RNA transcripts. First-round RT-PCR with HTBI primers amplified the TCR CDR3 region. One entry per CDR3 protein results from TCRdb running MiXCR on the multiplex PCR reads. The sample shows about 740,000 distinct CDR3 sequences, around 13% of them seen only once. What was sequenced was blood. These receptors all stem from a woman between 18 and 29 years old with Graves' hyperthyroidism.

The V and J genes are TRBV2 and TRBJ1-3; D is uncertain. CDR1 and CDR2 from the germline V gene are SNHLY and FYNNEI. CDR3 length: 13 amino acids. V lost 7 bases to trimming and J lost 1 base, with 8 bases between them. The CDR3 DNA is TGTGCCAGCAAGCGGGCTTCTGGAAACACCATATATTTT. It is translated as CASKRASGNTIYF.

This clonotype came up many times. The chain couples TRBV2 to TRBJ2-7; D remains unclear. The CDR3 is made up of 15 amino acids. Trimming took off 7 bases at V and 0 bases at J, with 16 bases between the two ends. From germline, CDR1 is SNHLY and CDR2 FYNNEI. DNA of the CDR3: TGTGCCAGCAACAGAATTGGGGTGAGCTCCTACGAGCAGTACTTC. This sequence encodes CASNRIGVSSYEQYF.